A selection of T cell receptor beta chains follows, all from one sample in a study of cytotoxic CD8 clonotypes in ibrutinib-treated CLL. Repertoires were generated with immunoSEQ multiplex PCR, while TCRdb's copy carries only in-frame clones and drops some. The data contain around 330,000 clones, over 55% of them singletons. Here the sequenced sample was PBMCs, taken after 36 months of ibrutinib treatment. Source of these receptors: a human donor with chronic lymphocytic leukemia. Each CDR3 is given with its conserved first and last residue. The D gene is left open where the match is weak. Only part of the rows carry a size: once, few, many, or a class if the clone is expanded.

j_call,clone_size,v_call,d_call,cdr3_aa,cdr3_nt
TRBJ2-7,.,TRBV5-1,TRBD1,CASSYAGTAYEQYF,TGCGCCAGCAGCTACGCCGGGACAGCCTACGAGCAGTACTTC
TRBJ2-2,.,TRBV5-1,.,CASSFRGANTGELFF,TGCGCCAGCAGCTTTCGGGGGGCCAACACCGGGGAGCTGTTTTTT
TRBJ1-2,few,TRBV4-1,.,CASSRGNYGYTF,TGCGCCAGCAGCCGGGGAAACTATGGCTACACCTTC
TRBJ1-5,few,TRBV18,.,CASSPARTRPQHF,TGTGCCAGCTCACCAGCCAGGACCCGGCCCCAGCATTTT
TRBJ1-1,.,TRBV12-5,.,CASGLVRGGITEAFF,TGTGCTAGTGGTTTGGTACGAGGGGGGATCACTGAAGCTTTCTTT
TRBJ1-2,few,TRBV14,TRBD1,CASSHWTGGGGYTF,TGTGCCAGCAGCCACTGGACAGGGGGTGGTGGCTACACCTTC
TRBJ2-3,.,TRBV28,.,CASSSPTVWRSTDTQYF,TGTGCCAGCAGTTCCCCCACTGTTTGGCGAAGCACAGATACGCAGTATTTT
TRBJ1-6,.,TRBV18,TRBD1,CASSPLWDRGILSYNSPLHF,TGTGCCAGCTCACCCTTATGGGACAGGGGAATATTGTCCTATAATTCACCCCTCCACTTT
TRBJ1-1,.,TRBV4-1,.,CASSQAPRSEAFF,TGCGCCAGCAGCCAAGCCCCTCGGTCTGAAGCTTTCTTT
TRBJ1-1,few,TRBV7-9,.,CASSPRQMNTEAFF,TGTGCCAGCAGCCCCCGACAGATGAACACTGAAGCTTTCTTT
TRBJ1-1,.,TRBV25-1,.,CASSEYQVAFF,TGTGCCAGCAGTGAATACCAGGTAGCTTTCTTT
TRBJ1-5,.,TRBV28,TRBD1,CASSPSPDRVSRSNQPQHF,TGTGCCAGCAGTCCCAGTCCGGACAGGGTATCGCGAAGCAATCAGCCCCAGCATTTT
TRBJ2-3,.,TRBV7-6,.,CASSFLTDTQYF,TGTGCCAGCAGCTTCCTCACAGATACGCAGTATTTT
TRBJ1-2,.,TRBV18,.,CASSRGAGDGYTF,TGTGCCAGCTCCCGTGGGGCAGGGGATGGCTACACCTTC
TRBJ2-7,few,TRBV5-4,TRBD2,CASSLWLAGGHEQYF,TGTGCCAGCAGCTTGTGGCTAGCGGGAGGCCACGAGCAGTACTTC
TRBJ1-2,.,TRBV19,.,CASSIHRDSYYGYTF,TGTGCCAGTAGTATCCACAGGGATTCTTACTATGGCTACACCTTC